Shown below are 12 T cell receptor beta chains from a single sample sequenced in a study of CXCR3-negative and CXCR3-positive naive CD8 T cells. Study-level points and caveats: Hydrophobicity of TRB CDR3s was greater in CXCR3-positive naive cells than in CXCR3-negative naive cells.

UMI labels and 5' RACE were used to prepare the TRB cDNA libraries. TCRdb re-called the 5' RACE reads and shows each CDR3 protein once, DNA omitted. Recorded for this sample: around 95,000 distinct CDR3 sequences. Their cognate antigens are unknown. Sequencing input: naive CXCR3+ CD8+ T cells from blood. The subset denotes: CD45RO-CCR7+CD27+CD95- naive CD8+ T cells expressing CXCR3 (TNR3+). The origin of the receptors is a human donor in good health. Some clones in this sample may be carry-over from other donors' samples.

The gene calls are TRBV7-2 and TRBJ2-2; TCRdb designates TRBD1, a call that cannot be tested without DNA. Germline V gene sequence: CDR1 SGHTA, CDR2 FQGNSA. The CDR3 contains 16 residues. The CDR3 is CASSFRGRLFGGELFF.

The rearrangement joins TRBV12-3 or TRBV12-4 to TRBJ2-1; TCRdb's D call, TRBD1, is unchecked because there is no DNA. This CDR3 has 16 amino acids. The chain's CDR3 is CASSLLLLYAPGEQFF.

The V and J genes are TRBV12-5 and TRBJ2-4; TCRdb gives TRBD1 as the D gene, but with no DNA this cannot be confirmed. Germline CDR1 and CDR2: LGHNT and FRNRAP. The CDR3 is 16 residues long. CDR3 protein: CASGFPPGQGANIQYF.

The CDR3 sequence: CASSRLGGQGYNEQFF. This chain links TRBV7-2 with TRBJ2-1; TCRdb lists TRBD1, though no DNA is available to test this call. Germline CDR1 is SGHTA and CDR2 is FQGNSA. CDR3 length equals 16 residues.

The CDR3 spells CASSYGRYNEQFF. V and J are TRBV7-9 and TRBJ2-1. From germline, CDR1 is SEHNR and CDR2 FQNEAQ (reference sequence). CDR3 length: 13 residues.

This chain connects TRBV7-6 to TRBJ2-7; TCRdb's D gene call, TRBD1, goes unchecked for lack of DNA. Germline V gene sequence: CDR1 SGHVS, CDR2 FNYEAQ. The CDR3 contains 14 residues. CDR3 sequence: CASSLEGTGNEQYF.

The chain employs TRBV29-1 and TRBJ1-4; TCRdb names TRBD1, which stays unverified in the absence of DNA. CDR1 and CDR2 (germline): SQVTM, ANQGSEA. This CDR3 comprises 11 residues. This chain's CDR3 is CSAEGGEKLFF.

V is TRBV3-1 and J is TRBJ2-1; TCRdb calls TRBD1, which cannot be checked without DNA. CDR3 length equals 17 residues. In germline, CDR1 is LGHDT, CDR2 YNNKEL (reference sequence). The CDR3 is CASSPGGRGSYWDEQFF.

CDR3 residues: CASSFRGGGETQYF. This rearrangement joins TRBV28 to TRBJ2-5. This CDR3 contains 14 residues. Germline V gives CDR1 MDHEN, CDR2 SYDVKM.

The chain employs TRBV20-1 and TRBJ2-7; the TRBD2 assignment by TCRdb is unverifiable without DNA. The germline gives CDR1 DFQATT, CDR2 SNEGSKA (reference sequence). CDR3 size: 15 residues. CDR3 sequence: CSARDIAGTPYEQYF.

The gene calls are TRBV6-1 and TRBJ2-1. This CDR3 spans 16 amino acids. Germline values: CDR1 MNHNS, CDR2 SASEGT. CDR3 amino acids: CATSEGGYPSYNEQFF.

V is TRBV6-2 or TRBV6-3 and J is TRBJ2-1; there is no DNA to check the TCRdb D call of TRBD1. CDR1 MNHEY and CDR2 SVGEGT come from the germline V gene. This CDR3 contains 16 residues. The CDR3 loop reads CASSYSGQGGYDEQFF.